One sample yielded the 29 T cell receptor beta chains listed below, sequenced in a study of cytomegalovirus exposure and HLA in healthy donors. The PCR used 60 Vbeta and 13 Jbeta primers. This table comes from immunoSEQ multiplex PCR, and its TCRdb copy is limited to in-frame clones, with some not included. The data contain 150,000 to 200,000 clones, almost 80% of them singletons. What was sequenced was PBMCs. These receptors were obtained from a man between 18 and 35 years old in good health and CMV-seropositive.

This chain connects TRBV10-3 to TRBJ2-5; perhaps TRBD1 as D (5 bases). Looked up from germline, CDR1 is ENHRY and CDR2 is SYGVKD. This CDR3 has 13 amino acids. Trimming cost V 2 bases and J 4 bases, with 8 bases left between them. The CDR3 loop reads CAISEEQGETQYF. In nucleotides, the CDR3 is TGTGCCATCAGTGAGGAGCAGGGAGAGACCCAGTACTTC.

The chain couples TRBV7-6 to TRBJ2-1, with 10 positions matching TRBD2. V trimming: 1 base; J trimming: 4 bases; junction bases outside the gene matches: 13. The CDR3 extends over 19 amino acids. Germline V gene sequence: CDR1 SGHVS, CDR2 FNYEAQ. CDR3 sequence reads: CASSLDGTSAKRGYNEQFF. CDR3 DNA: TGTGCCAGCAGCTTAGACGGGACTAGCGCCAAGCGGGGGTACAATGAGCAGTTCTTC.

The CDR3 DNA follows: TGCGCCAGCAGCTTGTCGGGGGGCGCGATATACGAGCAGTACTTC. The encoded protein is CASSLSGGAIYEQYF. The rearrangement joins TRBV5-1 to TRBJ2-7; maybe TRBD2 (7 bases). This CDR3 has 15 residues. CDR1 is SGHRS, CDR2 YFSETQ, per germline. Trimming stripped 1 base from V and 4 bases from J, with 15 bases between.

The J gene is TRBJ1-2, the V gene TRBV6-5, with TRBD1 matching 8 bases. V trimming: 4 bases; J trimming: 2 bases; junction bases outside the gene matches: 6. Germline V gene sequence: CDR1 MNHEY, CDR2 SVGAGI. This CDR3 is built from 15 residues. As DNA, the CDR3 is TGTGCCAGCAGTTTGCGCAGGGGGCGGAACTATGGCTACACCTTC. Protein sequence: CASSLRRGRNYGYTF.

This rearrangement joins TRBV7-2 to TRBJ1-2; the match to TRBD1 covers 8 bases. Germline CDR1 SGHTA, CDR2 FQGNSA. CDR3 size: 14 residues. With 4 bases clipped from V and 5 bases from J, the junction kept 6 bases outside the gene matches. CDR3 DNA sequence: TGTGCCAGCAGCTCGCAGGGGGCAGGTTATGGCTACACCTTC. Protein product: CASSSQGAGYGYTF.

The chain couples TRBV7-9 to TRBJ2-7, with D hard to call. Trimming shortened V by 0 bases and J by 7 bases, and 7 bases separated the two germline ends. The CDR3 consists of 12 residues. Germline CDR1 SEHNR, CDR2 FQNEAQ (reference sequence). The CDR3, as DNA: TGTGCCAGCAGCTTAGCGAGGCGAGAGCAGTACTTC. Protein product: CASSLARREQYF.

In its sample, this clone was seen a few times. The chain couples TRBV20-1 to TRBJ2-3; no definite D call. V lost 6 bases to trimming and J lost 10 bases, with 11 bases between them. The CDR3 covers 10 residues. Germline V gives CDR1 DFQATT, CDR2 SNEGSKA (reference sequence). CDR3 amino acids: CSAGRIAQYF. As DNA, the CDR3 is TGCAGTGCGGGCAGGATTGCGCAGTATTTT.

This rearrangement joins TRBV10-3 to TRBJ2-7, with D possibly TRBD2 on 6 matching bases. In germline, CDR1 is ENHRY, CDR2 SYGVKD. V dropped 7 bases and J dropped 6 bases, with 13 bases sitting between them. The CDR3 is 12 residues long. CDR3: CAINTQGGEQYF. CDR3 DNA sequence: TGTGCCATCAACACCCAGGGAGGCGAGCAGTACTTC.

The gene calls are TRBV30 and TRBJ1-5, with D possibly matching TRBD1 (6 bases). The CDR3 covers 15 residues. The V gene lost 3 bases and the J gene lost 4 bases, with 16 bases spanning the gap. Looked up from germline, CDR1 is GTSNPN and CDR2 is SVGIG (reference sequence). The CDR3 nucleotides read TGTGCCTGGAGGGACATTAGGGGGTCAAATCAGCCCCAGCATTTT. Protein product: CAWRDIRGSNQPQHF. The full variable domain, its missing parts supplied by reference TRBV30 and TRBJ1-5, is SQTIHQWPATLVQPVGSPLSLECTVEGTSNPNLYWYRQAAGRGLQLLFYSVGIGQISSEVPQNLSASRPQDRQFILSSKKLLLSDSGFYLCAWRDIRGSNQPQHFGDGTRLSIL.

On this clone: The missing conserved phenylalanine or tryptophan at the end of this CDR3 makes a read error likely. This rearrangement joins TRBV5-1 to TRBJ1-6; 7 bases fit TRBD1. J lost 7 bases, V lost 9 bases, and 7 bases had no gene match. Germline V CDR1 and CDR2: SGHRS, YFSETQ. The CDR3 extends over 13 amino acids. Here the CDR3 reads CATPDRKNSPLHL. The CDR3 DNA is TGCGCCACCCCGGACAGGAAAAATTCACCCCTCCACCTT.

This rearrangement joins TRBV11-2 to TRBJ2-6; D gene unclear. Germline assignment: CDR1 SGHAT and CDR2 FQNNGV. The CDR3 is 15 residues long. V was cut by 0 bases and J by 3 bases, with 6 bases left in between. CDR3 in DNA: TGTGCCAGCAGCTTAGAGGGCTTTGGGGCCAACGTCCTGACTTTC. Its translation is CASSLEGFGANVLTF. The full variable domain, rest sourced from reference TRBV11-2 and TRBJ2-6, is EAGVAQSPRYKIIEKRQSVAFWCNPISGHATLYWYQQILGQGPKLLIQFQNNGVVDDSQLPKDRFSAERLKGVDSTLKIQPAKLEDSAVYLCASSLEGFGANVLTFGAGSRLTVL.

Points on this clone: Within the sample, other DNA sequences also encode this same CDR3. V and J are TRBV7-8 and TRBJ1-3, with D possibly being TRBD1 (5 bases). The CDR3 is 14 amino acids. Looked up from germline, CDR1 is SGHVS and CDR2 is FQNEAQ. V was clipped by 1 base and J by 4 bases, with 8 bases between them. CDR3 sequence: CASSLGQGGNTIYF. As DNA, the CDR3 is TGTGCCAGCAGCTTAGGGCAGGGAGGAAACACCATATATTTT.

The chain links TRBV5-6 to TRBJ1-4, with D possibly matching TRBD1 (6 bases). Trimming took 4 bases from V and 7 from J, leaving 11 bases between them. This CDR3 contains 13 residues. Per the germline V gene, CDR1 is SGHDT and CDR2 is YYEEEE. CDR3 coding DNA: TGTGCCAGCAGCCCCGGGACATCTGAAAAACTGTTTTTT. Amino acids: CASSPGTSEKLFF.

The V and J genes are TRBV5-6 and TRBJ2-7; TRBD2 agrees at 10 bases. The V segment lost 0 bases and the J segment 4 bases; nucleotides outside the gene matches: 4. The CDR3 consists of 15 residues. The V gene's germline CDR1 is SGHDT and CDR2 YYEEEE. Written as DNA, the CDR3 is TGTGCCAGCAGCTTGGGTGTTAGCGGGAGGTACGAGCAGTACTTC. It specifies CASSLGVSGRYEQYF.

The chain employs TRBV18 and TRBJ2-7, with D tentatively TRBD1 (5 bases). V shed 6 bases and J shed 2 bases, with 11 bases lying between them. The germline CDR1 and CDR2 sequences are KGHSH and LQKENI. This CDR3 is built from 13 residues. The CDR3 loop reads CASSRGTTYEQYF. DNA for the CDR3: TGTGCCAGCTCTAGGGGAACCACCTACGAGCAGTACTTC.

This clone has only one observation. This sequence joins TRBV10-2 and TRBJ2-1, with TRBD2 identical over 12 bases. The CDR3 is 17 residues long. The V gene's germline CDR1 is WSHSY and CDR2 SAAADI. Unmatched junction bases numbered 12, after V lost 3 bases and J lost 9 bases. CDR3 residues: CASSEDPVGLAGIEQFF. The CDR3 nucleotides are TGCGCCAGCAGTGAAGACCCGGTAGGACTAGCGGGGATTGAGCAGTTCTTC.

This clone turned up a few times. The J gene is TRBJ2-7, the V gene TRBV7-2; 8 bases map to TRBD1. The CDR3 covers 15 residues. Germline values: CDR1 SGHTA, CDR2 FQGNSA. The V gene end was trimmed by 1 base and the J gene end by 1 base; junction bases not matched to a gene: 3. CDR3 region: CASSLGTGISYEQYF. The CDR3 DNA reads TGTGCCAGCAGCTTAGGGACAGGGATTTCCTACGAGCAGTACTTC.

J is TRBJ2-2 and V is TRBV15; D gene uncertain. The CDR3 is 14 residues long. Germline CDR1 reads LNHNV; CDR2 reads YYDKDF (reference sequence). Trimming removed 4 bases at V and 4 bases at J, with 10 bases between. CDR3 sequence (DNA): TGTGCCACCAGCACCGTCCTTAGCACCGGGGAGCTGTTTTTT. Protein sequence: CATSTVLSTGELFF.

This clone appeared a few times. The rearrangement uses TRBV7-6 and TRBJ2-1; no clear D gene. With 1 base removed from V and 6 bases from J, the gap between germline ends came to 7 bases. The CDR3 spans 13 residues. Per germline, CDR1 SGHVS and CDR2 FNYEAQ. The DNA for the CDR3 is TGTGCCAGCAGCTTAGGAGGAGCCAATGAGCAGTTCTTC. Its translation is CASSLGGANEQFF.

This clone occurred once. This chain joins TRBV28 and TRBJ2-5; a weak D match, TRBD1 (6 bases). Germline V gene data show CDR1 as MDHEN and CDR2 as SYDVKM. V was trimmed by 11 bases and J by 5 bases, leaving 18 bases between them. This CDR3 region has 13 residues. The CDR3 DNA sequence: TGTGCCGGACGGACAGCCTCTCACGAGACCCAGTACTTC. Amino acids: CAGRTASHETQYF.

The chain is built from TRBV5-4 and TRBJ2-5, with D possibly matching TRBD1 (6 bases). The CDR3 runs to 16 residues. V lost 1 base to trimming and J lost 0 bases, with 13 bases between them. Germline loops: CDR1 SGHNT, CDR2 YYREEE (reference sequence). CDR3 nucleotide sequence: TGTGCCAGCAGCTTGAGATGGGGGCCCTACCAAGAGACCCAGTACTTC. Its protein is CASSLRWGPYQETQYF.

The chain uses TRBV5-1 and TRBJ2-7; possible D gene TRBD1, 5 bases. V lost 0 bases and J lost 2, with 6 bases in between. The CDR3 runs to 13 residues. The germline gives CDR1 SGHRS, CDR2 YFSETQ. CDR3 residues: CASSLDRTYEQYF. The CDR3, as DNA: TGCGCCAGCAGCTTGGACAGGACCTACGAGCAGTACTTC.

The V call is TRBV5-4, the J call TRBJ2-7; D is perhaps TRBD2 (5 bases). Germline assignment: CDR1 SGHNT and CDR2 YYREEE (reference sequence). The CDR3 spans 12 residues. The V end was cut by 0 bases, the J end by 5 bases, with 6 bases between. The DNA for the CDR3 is TGTGCCAGCAGCTTGGATAGCGACGAGCAGTACTTC. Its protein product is CASSLDSDEQYF.

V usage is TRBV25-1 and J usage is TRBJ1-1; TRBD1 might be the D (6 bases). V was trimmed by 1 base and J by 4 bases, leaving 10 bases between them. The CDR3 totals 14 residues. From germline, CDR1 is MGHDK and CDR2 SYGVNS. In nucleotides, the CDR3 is TGTGCCAGCAGTGAATTTGAGGGGGTCACTGAAGCTTTCTTT. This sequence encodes CASSEFEGVTEAFF.

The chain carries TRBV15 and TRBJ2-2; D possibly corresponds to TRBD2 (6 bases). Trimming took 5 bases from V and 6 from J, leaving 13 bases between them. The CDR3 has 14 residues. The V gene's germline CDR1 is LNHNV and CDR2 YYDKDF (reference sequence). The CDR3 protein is CATSGRGTPGELFF. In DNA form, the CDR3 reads TGTGCCACCAGCGGGCGAGGGACTCCCGGGGAGCTGTTTTTT.

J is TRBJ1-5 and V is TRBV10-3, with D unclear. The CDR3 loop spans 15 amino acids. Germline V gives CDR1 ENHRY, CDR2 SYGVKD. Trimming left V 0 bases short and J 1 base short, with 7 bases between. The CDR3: CAISESSGSNQPQHF. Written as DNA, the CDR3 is TGTGCCATCAGTGAGTCGTCGGGGAGCAATCAGCCCCAGCATTTT.

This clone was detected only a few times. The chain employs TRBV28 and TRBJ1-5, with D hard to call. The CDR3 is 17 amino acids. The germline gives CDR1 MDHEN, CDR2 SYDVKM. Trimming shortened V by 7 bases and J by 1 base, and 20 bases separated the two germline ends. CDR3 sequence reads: CASTRGTGIPSNQPQHF. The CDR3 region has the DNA TGTGCCAGCACCCGAGGAACGGGGATTCCGAGCAATCAGCCCCAGCATTTT.

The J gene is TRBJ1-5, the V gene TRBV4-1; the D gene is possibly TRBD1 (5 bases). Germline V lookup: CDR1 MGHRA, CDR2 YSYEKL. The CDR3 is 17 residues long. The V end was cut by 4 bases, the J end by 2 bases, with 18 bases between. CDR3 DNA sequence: TGCGCCAGCAGCCCGGAGGGGTCAGGGTCTCGCAATCAGCCCCAGCATTTT. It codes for CASSPEGSGSRNQPQHF.

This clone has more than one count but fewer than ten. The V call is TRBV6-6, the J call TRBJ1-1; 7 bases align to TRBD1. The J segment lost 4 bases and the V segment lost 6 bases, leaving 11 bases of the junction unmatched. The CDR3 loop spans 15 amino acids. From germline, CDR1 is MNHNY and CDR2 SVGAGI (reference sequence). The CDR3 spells CASSNIGQGGTEAFF. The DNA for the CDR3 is TGTGCCAGCAGCAATATTGGGCAGGGGGGCACTGAAGCTTTCTTT.